This T cell receptor (beta chain) was retrieved from a study of Graves' ophthalmopathy and Graves' hyperthyroidism. Whole-study context: Stable hyperthyroidism meant no ophthalmopathy within 18 months of follow-up. Study-level results: The model achieved approximately 71% sensitivity and about 76% specificity for ophthalmopathy progression.

It was on clinical symptoms, serum thyroxine, TRAb, thyroid ultrasound and orbital computed tomography that diagnosis relied. Amplifying from RNA transcripts, the study obtained TCR beta CDR3 regions. The first round was an RT-PCR with HTBI primers, and the second round was a multiplex PCR. TCRdb reprocessed the multiplex PCR reads with MiXCR, giving one entry per CDR3 protein. This table has over a million distinct CDR3 sequences, 35% to 45% appearing once. In its sample, this clonotype was seen a few times. Antigen unknown. Trimming cost V 6 bases and J 1 base, with 15 bases left between them. Looked up from germline, CDR1 is SNHLY and CDR2 is FYNNEI. There are 15 residues in the CDR3.

This receptor was identified in an adult man with Graves' hyperthyroidism. This chain connects TRBV2 to TRBJ2-5; D perhaps matches TRBD1 (6 bases). Sequencing used peripheral blood or thyroid tissue (not recorded which). The CDR3 DNA sequence: TGTGCCAGCAGCCAAGGGGGTCCCCTCCAAGAGACCCAGTACTTC. Its translation is CASSQGGPLQETQYF.